A single T cell receptor (beta chain) is shown here with its context. Authors' analysis steps: Estimates of nucleated cell counts were drawn from the amplification of reference gene primers. TCRdb's copy holds only in-frame clones and misses some; the assay was immunoSEQ multiplex PCR. That table gives V, J and clone size, and the DNA gave D and trimming. The sample lists about 82,000 clones, about 86% occurring once. The record originates from a study of blood T cell repertoires in COVID-19. Study as a whole: Samples of COVID-19 (acute and convalescent) were obtained from the United States, Italy and Spain. In each case, the material was cDNA or gDNA derived from T cells, B-cell-depleted T cells, or PBMCs.

The sequence was obtained from a woman aged 55 to 70 with acute or convalescent COVID-19. The source material was peripheral blood.

The CDR3 DNA reads as TGTGCCATCAGGGCGACAGGGGCGAGCACTGAAGCTTTCTTT. The encoded protein is CAIRATGASTEAFF. The J gene is TRBJ1-1, the V gene TRBV10-3, with 8 bases that match TRBD1. This CDR3 has 14 amino acids. Per the germline V gene, CDR1 is ENHRY and CDR2 is SYGVKD. The J segment lost 4 bases and the V segment lost 6 bases, leaving 7 bases of the junction unmatched.